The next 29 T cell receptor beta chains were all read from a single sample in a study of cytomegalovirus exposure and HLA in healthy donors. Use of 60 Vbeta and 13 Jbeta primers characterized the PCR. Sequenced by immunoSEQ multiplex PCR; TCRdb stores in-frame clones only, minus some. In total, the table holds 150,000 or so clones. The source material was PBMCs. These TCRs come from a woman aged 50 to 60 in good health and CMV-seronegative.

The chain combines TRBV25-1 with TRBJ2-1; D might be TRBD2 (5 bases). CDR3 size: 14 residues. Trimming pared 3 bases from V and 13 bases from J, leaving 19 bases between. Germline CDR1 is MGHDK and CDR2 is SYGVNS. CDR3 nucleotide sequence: TGTGCCAGCAGTGACATAGGGAGTTTTCAGGATCAGTTCTTC. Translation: CASSDIGSFQDQFF.

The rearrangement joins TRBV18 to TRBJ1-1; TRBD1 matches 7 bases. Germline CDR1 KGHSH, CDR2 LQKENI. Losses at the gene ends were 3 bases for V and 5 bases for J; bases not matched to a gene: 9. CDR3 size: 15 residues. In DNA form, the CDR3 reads TGTGCCAGCTCACCGACAGGGTCAAGGGGGACTGAAGCTTTCTTT. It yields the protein CASSPTGSRGTEAFF. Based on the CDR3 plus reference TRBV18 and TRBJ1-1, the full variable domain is NAGVMQNPRHLVRRRGQEARLRCSPMKGHSHVYWYRQLPEEGLKFMVYLQKENIIDESGMPKERFSAEFPKEGPSILRIQQVVRGDSAAYFCASSPTGSRGTEAFFGQGTRLTVV.

CDR3 protein: CASSQDLGPYGYTF. The CDR3 bases are TGTGCCAGCAGCCAAGATCTTGGGCCCTATGGCTACACCTTC. This rearrangement joins TRBV4-2 to TRBJ1-2; unclear D gene. Germline loops: CDR1 LGHNA, CDR2 YNFKEQ. This CDR3 contains 14 residues. V lost 0 bases, J lost 4 bases, and 9 bases lay in between.

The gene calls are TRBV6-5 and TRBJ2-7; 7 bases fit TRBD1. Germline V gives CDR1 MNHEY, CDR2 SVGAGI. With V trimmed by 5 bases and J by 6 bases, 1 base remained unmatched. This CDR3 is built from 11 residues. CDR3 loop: CASSRTGEQYF. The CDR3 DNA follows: TGTGCCAGCAGTCGGACAGGCGAGCAGTACTTC.

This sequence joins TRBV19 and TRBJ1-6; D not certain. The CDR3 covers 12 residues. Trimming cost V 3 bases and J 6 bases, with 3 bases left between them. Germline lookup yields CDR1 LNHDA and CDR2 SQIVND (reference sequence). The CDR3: CASSIINSPLHF. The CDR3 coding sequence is TGTGCCAGTAGTATCATTAATTCACCCCTCCACTTT. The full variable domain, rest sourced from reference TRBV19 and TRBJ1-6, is DGGITQSPKYLFRKEGQNVTLSCEQNLNHDAMYWYRQDPGQGLRLIYYSQIVNDFQKGDIAEGYSVSREKKESFPLTVTSAQKNPTAFYLCASSIINSPLHFGNGTRLTVT.

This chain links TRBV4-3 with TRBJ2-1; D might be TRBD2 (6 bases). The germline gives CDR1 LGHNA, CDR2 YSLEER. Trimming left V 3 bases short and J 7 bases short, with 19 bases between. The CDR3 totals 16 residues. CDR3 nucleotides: TGCGCCAGCAGCCAGCTCCGACTAGATAACGAAAATGAGCAGTTCTTC. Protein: CASSQLRLDNENEQFF.

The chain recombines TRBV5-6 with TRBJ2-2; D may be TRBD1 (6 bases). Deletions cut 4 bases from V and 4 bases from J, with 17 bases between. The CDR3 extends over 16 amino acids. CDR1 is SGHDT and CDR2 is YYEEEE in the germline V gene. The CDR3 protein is CASSLGASFGTGELFF. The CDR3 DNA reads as TGTGCCAGCAGCCTGGGGGCTAGCTTCGGCACCGGGGAGCTGTTTTTT.

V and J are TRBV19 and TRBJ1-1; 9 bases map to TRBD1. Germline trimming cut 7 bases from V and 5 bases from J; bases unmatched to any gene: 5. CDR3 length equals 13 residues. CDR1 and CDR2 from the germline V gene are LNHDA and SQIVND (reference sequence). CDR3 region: CASTRTGETEAFF. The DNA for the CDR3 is TGTGCCAGTACCCGGACAGGGGAAACTGAAGCTTTCTTT.

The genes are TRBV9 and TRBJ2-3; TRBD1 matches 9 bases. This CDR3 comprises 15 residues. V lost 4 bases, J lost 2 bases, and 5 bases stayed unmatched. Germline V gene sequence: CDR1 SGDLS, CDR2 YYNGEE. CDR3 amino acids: CASSHRTGATDTQYF. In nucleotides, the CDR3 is TGTGCCAGCAGCCATAGGACAGGGGCCACAGATACGCAGTATTTT.

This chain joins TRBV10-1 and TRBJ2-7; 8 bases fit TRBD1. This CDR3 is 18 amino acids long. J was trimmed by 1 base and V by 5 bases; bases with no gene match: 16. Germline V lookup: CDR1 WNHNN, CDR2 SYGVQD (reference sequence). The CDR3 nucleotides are TGCGCCAGCAGTAGGCAGGGGGCGTTCCGACTAACATCCTACGAGCAGTACTTC. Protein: CASSRQGAFRLTSYEQYF.

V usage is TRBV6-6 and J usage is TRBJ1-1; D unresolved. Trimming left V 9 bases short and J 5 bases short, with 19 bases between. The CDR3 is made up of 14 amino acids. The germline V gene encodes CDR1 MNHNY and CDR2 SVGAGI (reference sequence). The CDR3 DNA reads TGTGCCAGTAAGTTAACCCTACGAGGGACTGAAGCTTTCTTT. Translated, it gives CASKLTLRGTEAFF.

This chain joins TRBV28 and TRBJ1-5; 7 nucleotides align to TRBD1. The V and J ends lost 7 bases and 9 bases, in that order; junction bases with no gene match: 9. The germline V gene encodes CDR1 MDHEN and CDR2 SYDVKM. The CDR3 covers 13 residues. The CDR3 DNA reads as TGTGCCAGCACAGGGGCAGGGGGGTGGCCCCAGCATTTT. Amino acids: CASTGAGGWPQHF.

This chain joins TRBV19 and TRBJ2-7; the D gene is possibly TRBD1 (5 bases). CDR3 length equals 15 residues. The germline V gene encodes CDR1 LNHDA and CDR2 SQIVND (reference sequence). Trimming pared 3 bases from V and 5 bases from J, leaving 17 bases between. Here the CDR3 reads CASSMGQGPDNEQYF. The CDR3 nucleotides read TGTGCCAGTAGTATGGGGCAGGGCCCCGACAACGAGCAGTACTTC.

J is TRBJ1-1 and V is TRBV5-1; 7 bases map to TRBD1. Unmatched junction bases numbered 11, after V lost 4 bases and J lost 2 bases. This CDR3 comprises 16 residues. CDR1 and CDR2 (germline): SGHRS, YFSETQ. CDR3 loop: CASSRDPDRANTEAFF. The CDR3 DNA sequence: TGCGCCAGCAGCCGAGACCCCGACAGGGCCAACACTGAAGCTTTCTTT.

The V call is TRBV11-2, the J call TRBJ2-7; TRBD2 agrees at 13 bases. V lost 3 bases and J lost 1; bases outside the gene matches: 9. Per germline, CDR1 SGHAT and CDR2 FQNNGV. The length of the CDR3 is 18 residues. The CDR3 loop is CASSFKRTSGSWSYEQYF. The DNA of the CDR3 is TGTGCCAGCAGCTTTAAGAGGACTAGCGGGAGTTGGTCCTACGAGCAGTACTTC.

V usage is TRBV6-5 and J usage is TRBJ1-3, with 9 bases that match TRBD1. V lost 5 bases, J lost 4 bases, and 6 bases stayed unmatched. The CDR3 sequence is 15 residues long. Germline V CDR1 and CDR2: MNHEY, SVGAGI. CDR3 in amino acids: CASSRYRGPGNTIYF. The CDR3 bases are TGTGCCAGCAGTCGTTACAGGGGGCCGGGAAACACCATATATTTT.

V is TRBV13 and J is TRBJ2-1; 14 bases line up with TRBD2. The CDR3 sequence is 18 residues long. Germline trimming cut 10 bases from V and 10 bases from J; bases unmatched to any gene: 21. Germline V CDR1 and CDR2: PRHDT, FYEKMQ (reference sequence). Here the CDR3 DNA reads TGTGCCACCCGCTCCGAGTTCTCGGGACTAGCGGGAGTCGGGGAGCAGTTCTTC. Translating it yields CATRSEFSGLAGVGEQFF. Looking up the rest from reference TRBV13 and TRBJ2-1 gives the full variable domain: AAGVIQSPRHLIKEKRETATLKCYPIPRHDTVYWYQQGPGQDPQFLISFYEKMQSDKGSIPDRFSAQQFSDYHSELNMSSLELGDSALYFCATRSEFSGLAGVGEQFFGPGTRLTVL.

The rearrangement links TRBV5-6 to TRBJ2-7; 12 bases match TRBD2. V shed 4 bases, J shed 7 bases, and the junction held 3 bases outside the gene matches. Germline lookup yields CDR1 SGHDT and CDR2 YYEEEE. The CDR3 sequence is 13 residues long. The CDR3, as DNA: TGTGCCAGCAGCAGCGGACTAGCGGGAGAGCAGTACTTC. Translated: CASSSGLAGEQYF.

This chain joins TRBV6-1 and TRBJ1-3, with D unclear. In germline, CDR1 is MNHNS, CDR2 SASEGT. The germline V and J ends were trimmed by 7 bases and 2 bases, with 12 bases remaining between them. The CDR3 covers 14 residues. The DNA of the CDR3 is TGTGCCAGCATTTCCCTCTTTGCTGGAAACACCATATATTTT. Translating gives CASISLFAGNTIYF.

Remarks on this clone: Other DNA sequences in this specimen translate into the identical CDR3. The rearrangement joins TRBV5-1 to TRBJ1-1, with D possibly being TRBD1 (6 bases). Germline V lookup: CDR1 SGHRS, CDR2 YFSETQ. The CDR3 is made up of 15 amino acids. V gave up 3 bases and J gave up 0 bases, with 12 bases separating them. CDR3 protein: CASSYTGTLNTEAFF. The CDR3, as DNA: TGCGCCAGCAGCTATACCGGGACACTGAACACTGAAGCTTTCTTT.

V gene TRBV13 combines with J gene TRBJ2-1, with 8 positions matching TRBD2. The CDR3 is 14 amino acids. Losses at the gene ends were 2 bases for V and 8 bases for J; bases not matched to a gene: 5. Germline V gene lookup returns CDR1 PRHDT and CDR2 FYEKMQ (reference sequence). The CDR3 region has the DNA TGTGCCAGCAGCTTATCCCCTAGCGGGTATGAGCAGTTCTTC. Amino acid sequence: CASSLSPSGYEQFF.

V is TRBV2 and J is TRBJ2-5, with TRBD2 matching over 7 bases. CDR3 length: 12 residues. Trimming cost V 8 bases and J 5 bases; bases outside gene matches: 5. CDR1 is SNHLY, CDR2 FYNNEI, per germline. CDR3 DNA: TGTGCCAGCTTAGGGGAGGGGGAGACCCAGTACTTC. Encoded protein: CASLGEGETQYF.

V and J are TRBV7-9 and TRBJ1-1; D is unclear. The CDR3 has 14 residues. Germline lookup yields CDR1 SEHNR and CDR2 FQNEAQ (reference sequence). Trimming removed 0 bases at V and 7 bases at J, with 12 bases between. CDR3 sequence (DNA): TGTGCCAGCAGCTTAGCGGGTCCGGGGATTGAAGCTTTCTTT. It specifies CASSLAGPGIEAFF.

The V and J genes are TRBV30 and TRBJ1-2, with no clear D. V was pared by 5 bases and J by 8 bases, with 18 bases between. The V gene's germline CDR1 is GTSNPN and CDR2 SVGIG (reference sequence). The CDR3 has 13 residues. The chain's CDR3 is CAWSTARAGGYTF. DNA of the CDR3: TGTGCCTGGTCTACGGCTCGGGCGGGGGGCTACACCTTC.

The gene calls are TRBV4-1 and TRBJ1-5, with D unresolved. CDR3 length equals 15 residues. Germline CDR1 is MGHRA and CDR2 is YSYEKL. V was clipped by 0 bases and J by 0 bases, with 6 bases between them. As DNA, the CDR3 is TGCGCCAGCAGCCAAGATCCCCATAGCAATCAGCCCCAGCATTTT. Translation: CASSQDPHSNQPQHF.

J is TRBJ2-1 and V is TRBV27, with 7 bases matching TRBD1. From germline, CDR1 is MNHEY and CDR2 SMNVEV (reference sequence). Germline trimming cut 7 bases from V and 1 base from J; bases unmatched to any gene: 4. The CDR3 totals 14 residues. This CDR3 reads CASKQGRSYNEQFF. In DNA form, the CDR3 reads TGTGCCAGCAAACAGGGGAGATCCTACAATGAGCAGTTCTTC.

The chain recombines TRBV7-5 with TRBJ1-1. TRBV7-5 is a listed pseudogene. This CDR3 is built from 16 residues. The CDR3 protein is CVRSLADPTSGTEAFF. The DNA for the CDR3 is TGTGTCAGAAGCTTAGCGGACCCGACCTCGGGGACTGAAGCTTTCTTT.

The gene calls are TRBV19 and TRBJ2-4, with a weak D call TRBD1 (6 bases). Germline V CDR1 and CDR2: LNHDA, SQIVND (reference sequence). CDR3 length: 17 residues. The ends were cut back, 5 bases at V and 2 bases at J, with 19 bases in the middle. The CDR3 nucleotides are TGTGCCAGTAGTCCTACTATAATACAGGGACCCAAAAACATTCAGTACTTC. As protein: CASSPTIIQGPKNIQYF.

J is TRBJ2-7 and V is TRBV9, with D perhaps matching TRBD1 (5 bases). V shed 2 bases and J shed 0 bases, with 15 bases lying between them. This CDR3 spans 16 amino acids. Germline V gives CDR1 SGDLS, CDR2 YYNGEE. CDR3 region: CASSVFPGSPSYEQYF. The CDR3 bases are TGTGCCAGCAGCGTTTTTCCAGGGTCACCCTCCTACGAGCAGTACTTC.